The 17 T cell receptor beta chains reported below all come from one sample, sequenced in a study of naive and memory T cell subsets (dated by TCRdb to 2016 to 2017). The method behind the library was UMI-ligation and nested PCR. Data came from an Illumina MiSeq. The beta constant-region primer was an equimolar mix of two oligonucleotides covering both TRBC1 and TRBC2. The ligated cDNA went through four rounds of PCR with nested alpha and beta constant-region primers together with the SP2 primer. Starting from the raw public reads, TCRdb applied fastp trimming at Q25, assembled clones with MiXCR and retained in-frame beta chains. When rows share a CDR3 protein, they turn into one entry using the most common DNA and genes. This sample gives around 130,000 distinct CDR3 sequences in total; roughly 36% of them show up just once. Clones ranked in the top ten supply about 0.85% of the sample. The source material was central memory CD4+ T cells from blood. The sample's cell subset or site, from its label and the paper: central memory, CD45RA- CD27+. Receptors originate from a human donor in good health.

The rearrangement links TRBV28 to TRBJ2-7; TRBD1 or TRBD2 may be the D gene (5 bases each). V dropped 1 base and J dropped 9 bases, with 10 bases sitting between them. This CDR3 spans 12 amino acids. Germline CDR1 MDHEN, CDR2 SYDVKM. The CDR3 sequence: CASSLFGGGQYF. Written as DNA, the CDR3 is TGTGCCAGCAGTTTATTTGGTGGGGGGCAGTACTTC.

This clonotype was picked up a small number of times. J is TRBJ1-4 and V is TRBV20-1; the D is unclear. V shed 0 bases and J shed 8 bases, with 22 bases lying between them. CDR1 DFQATT and CDR2 SNEGSKA come from the germline V gene (reference sequence). The CDR3 contains 17 residues. The CDR3 DNA sequence: TGCAGTGCTAGAGATCTTGGCAGGTGGGAGGTTAGCGAAAAACTGTTTTTT. As protein: CSARDLGRWEVSEKLFF.

This clonotype was seen only a few times. The chain joins TRBV5-1 to TRBJ2-2; the D is unclear. The CDR3 length is 14 residues. The ends were cut back, 0 bases at V and 5 bases at J, with 8 bases in the middle. Germline CDR1 reads SGHRS; CDR2 reads YFSETQ. The CDR3 bases are TGCGCCAGCAGCTTGGGGTTACAGACCGGGGAGCTGTTTTTT. It yields the protein CASSLGLQTGELFF.

This clonotype has only a few counts. The chain employs TRBV21-1 and TRBJ2-1; the D segment call TRBD1 is taken from the table without a DNA check. TRBV21-1 has pseudogene status. The CDR3 length is 12 residues. The CDR3 region has the DNA TGTGCCAGCAGCAAAGTAGGGGATGAGCAGTTCTTC. Residues: CASSKVGDEQFF.

The table lists this clonotype with a few counts. This chain links TRBV2 with TRBJ2-7, with TRBD1 identical over 8 bases. This CDR3 region has 15 residues. V lost 6 bases and J lost 7; bases outside the gene matches: 14. Germline values: CDR1 SNHLY, CDR2 FYNNEI. For the CDR3, the DNA is TGTGCCAGCAGCTTATTACAGGGGGTTTCGAGTGAGCAGTACTTC. Translation gives CASSLLQGVSSEQYF. The full variable domain, in which reference TRBV2 and TRBJ2-7 provide the parts outside the CDR3, is EPEVTQTPSHQVTQMGQEVILRCVPISNHLYFYWYRQILGQKVEFLVSFYNNEISEKSEIFDDQFSVERPDGSNFTLKIRSTKLEDSAMYFCASSLLQGVSSEQYFGPGTRLTVT.

The chain couples TRBV7-8 to TRBJ1-5, with 7 positions matching TRBD1. The germline gives CDR1 SGHVS, CDR2 FQNEAQ. J lost 5 bases, V lost 5 bases, and 6 bases had no gene match. There are 14 residues in the CDR3. The CDR3 loop reads CASSRNRGDQPQHF. CDR3 sequence (DNA): TGTGCCAGCAGCCGCAACAGGGGCGATCAGCCCCAGCATTTT.

The chain employs TRBV5-5 and TRBJ2-7, with D perhaps matching TRBD2 (6 bases). The V gene's germline CDR1 is SGHKS and CDR2 YYEKEE (reference sequence). The CDR3 spans 17 residues. The V and J ends lost 4 bases and 4 bases respectively, with 24 bases between them. CDR3 in DNA: TGTGCCAGCAGCGTGTCGAAGGGGCCCGGAGGGCCTTACGAGCAGTACTTC. Protein sequence: CASSVSKGPGGPYEQYF.

The chain is built from TRBV20-1 and TRBJ2-4; TRBD2 is a possible D gene (5 bases). CDR3 length: 13 residues. Germline values: CDR1 DFQATT, CDR2 SNEGSKA (reference sequence). Trimming cost V 1 base and J 5 bases, with 9 bases left between them. CDR3: CSARVQAENIQYF. CDR3 nucleotide sequence: TGCAGTGCTAGAGTACAAGCGGAAAACATTCAGTACTTC.

The rearrangement uses TRBV7-2 and TRBJ2-2; D remains ambiguous. Germline V gene lookup returns CDR1 SGHTA and CDR2 FQGNSA. V was cut by 2 bases and J by 2 bases, with 9 bases left in between. The CDR3 is 15 residues long. CDR3 coding DNA: TGTGCCAGCAGCTTACGAGGCAGAAACACCGGGGAGCTGTTTTTT. Translating it yields CASSLRGRNTGELFF.

The rearrangement uses TRBV12-3 or TRBV12-4 and TRBJ2-7; TRBD1 agrees at 7 bases. With 1 base clipped from V and 3 bases from J, the junction kept 9 bases outside the gene matches. This CDR3 is 16 amino acids long. The CDR3 nucleotides are TGTGCCAGCAGTTTAGGACCGGGACAGCAGGGCTACGAGCAGTACTTC. It yields the protein CASSLGPGQQGYEQYF.

The chain employs TRBV9 and TRBJ2-7; D could derive from TRBD1 or TRBD2 (5 bases each). The germline V gene has CDR1 SGDLS and CDR2 YYNGEE. V lost 0 bases and J 4 bases, leaving 17 bases between the germline ends. The CDR3 loop spans 16 amino acids. The CDR3 sequence is CASSVEPWAGAYEQYF. In DNA form, the CDR3 reads TGTGCCAGCAGCGTAGAACCCTGGGCCGGGGCTTACGAGCAGTACTTC.

V is TRBV28 and J is TRBJ1-5, with a possible D match to TRBD1 (5 bases). The ends were cut back, 7 bases at V and 4 bases at J, with 14 bases in the middle. Germline V gives CDR1 MDHEN, CDR2 SYDVKM. The CDR3 extends over 14 amino acids. The CDR3 protein is CASIPAGRNQPQHF. The DNA for the CDR3 is TGTGCCAGCATCCCGGCGGGACGGAATCAGCCCCAGCATTTT.

This clonotype was seen a few times. The V call is TRBV7-9, the J call TRBJ2-1, with 10 bases matching TRBD2. The germline V gene encodes CDR1 SEHNR and CDR2 FQNEAQ (reference sequence). The CDR3 extends over 14 amino acids. After removal of 6 bases from V and 8 bases from J, the junction contained 7 bases not matched to a gene. The CDR3 is CASRPAGGPYEQFF. The CDR3 coding sequence is TGTGCCAGCAGACCAGCGGGAGGGCCCTATGAGCAGTTCTTC.

The chain's CDR3 is CATSNRVNQPQHF. The CDR3 DNA reads TGTGCCACCAGTAACAGGGTAAATCAGCCCCAGCATTTT. The chain joins TRBV24-1 to TRBJ1-5; a possible D gene is TRBD1 (6 bases). Germline CDR1 KGHDR, CDR2 SFDVKD. The CDR3 totals 13 residues. The germline V and J ends were trimmed by 6 bases and 4 bases, with 9 bases remaining between them.

This chain uses TRBV7-2 with TRBJ2-7, with D unclear. From germline, CDR1 is SGHTA and CDR2 FQGNSA. The CDR3 sequence is 13 residues long. Trimming took off 1 base at V and 5 bases at J, with 9 bases between the two ends. The DNA for the CDR3 is TGTGCCAGCAGCTTAGGTTTGTGGGACGAGCAGTACTTC. Protein sequence: CASSLGLWDEQYF.

DNA for the CDR3: TGTGCCAGCAGTTTTGGGGGGGGTCGAACCGGTTCACCCCTCCACTTT. It yields the protein CASSFGGGRTGSPLHF. The chain has TRBV27 and TRBJ1-6; a possible D gene is TRBD1 (5 bases). The CDR3 is 16 residues long. Per the germline V gene, CDR1 is MNHEY and CDR2 is SMNVEV (reference sequence). Trimming shortened V by 3 bases and J by 9 bases, and 18 bases separated the two germline ends.

V usage is TRBV6-6 and J usage is TRBJ2-1, with 10 bases lining up with TRBD1. Germline V gene data show CDR1 as MNHNY and CDR2 as SVGAGI (reference sequence). With 6 bases clipped from V and 7 bases from J, the junction kept 12 bases outside the gene matches. CDR3 size: 16 residues. The CDR3 protein is CASSRDPGQGRNEQFF. CDR3 nucleotide sequence: TGTGCCAGCAGCCGCGACCCGGGACAGGGGAGGAATGAGCAGTTCTTC.